Shown below are 19 T cell receptor beta chains from a single sample sequenced in a study of early T cells in non-severe SARS-CoV-2 infection. MiXCR was run by TCRdb on the 5' RACE reads, yielding one entry per CDR3 protein. The sample lists 80,000 or so distinct CDR3 sequences; about an eighth were seen once. The sequenced sample was whole blood. Receptors were obtained from an adult who was a healthcare worker with PCR-confirmed SARS-CoV-2 infection or an uninfected control (not recorded which).

This chain links TRBV10-3 with TRBJ1-2; D is possibly TRBD1 (6 bases). The CDR3 is made up of 14 amino acids. CDR1 ENHRY and CDR2 SYGVKD come from the germline V gene. Trimming stripped 2 bases from V and 8 bases from J, with 15 bases between. The CDR3 nucleotides are TGTGCCATCAGTGAGGCCCAGGGGCGAGAAGGCTACACCTTC. Its protein product is CAISEAQGREGYTF.

CDR3 coding DNA: TGTGCCAGCAGCTTAGGCTGGAGTGTAGATACGCAGTATTTT. This codes for CASSLGWSVDTQYF. The chain uses TRBV7-2 and TRBJ2-3, with D unclear. Trimming took off 1 base at V and 5 bases at J, with 10 bases between the two ends. This CDR3 region has 14 residues. Germline-derived CDR1 and CDR2 are SGHTA and FQGNSA. The full variable domain, completed using reference TRBV7-2 and TRBJ2-3, is GAGVSQSPSNKVTEKGKDVELRCDPISGHTALYWYRQSLGQGLEFLIYFQGNSAPDKSGLPSDRFSAERTGGSVSTLTIQRTQQEDSAVYLCASSLGWSVDTQYFGPGTRLTVL.

This clonotype showed up just a few times. This rearrangement joins TRBV7-2 to TRBJ1-2; no definite D call. The CDR3 runs to 11 residues. Germline CDR1 is SGHTA and CDR2 is FQGNSA. V was trimmed by 1 base and J by 8 bases, leaving 5 bases between them. The CDR3 region is CASSLEHGYTF. The CDR3 nucleotides are TGTGCCAGCAGCTTAGAACACGGCTACACCTTC.

This clonotype was detected ten times or more. At one of its ends the junction is not consistent with the germline gene, which may arise from a read error. J is TRBJ2-2 and V is TRBV7-7; TRBD1 or TRBD2 may be the D gene (5 bases each). The length of the CDR3 is 14 residues. Germline V gene sequence: CDR1 SSHAT, CDR2 FNYEAQ (reference sequence). The chain's CDR3 is CASSFLEGTGELFF. The DNA for the CDR3 is TGTGCTAGCAGCTTCCTAGAGGGGACCGGGGAGCTGTTTTTT.

This clonotype was seen many times. This rearrangement joins TRBV6-5 to TRBJ2-3; maybe TRBD2 (7 bases). Looked up from germline, CDR1 is MNHEY and CDR2 is SVGAGI. CDR3 length equals 17 residues. Trimming shortened V by 5 bases and J by 9 bases, and 27 bases separated the two germline ends. CDR3 coding DNA: TGTGCCAGCAGTCCACCTCCCGGCCGGGGGGCCTGGAAGACGCAGTATTTT. Its translation is CASSPPPGRGAWKTQYF.

This clonotype was seen only once. CDR3 amino acids: CAWATSRGTGTKNTGELFF. For the CDR3, the DNA is TGTGCCTGGGCGACTAGCCGGGGGACGGGAACCAAGAACACCGGGGAGCTGTTTTTT. The chain carries TRBV30 and TRBJ2-2; 7 nucleotides match TRBD2. The V segment lost 5 bases and the J segment 1 base; nucleotides outside the gene matches: 19. There are 19 residues in the CDR3. CDR1 is GTSNPN, CDR2 SVGIG, per germline (reference sequence).

This clonotype was seen more than once but under ten times. The chain couples TRBV24-1 to TRBJ2-1; 9 nucleotides align to TRBD1. The CDR3 sequence is 14 residues long. Germline CDR1 reads KGHDR; CDR2 reads SFDVKD. V shed 5 bases, J shed 6 bases, and the junction held 4 bases outside the gene matches. The chain's CDR3 is CATSGTGDFNEQFF. CDR3 in DNA: TGTGCCACCAGTGGGACAGGGGACTTCAATGAGCAGTTCTTC.

This clonotype has only a few counts. The V and J genes are TRBV7-9 and TRBJ2-1; 10 nucleotides match TRBD2. Germline CDR1 reads SEHNR; CDR2 reads FQNEAQ (reference sequence). V was clipped by 2 bases and J by 5 bases; unmatched bases: 3. The CDR3 contains 15 residues. As DNA, the CDR3 is TGTGCCAGCAGCTTACTAGCGGGGGCCAACAATGAGCAGTTCTTC. This sequence encodes CASSLLAGANNEQFF.

This clonotype has a handful of counts. The V gene is TRBV29-1, the J gene TRBJ2-5; tentative D call: TRBD1 (6 bases). The CDR3 runs 14 residues. Trimming stripped 6 bases from V and 5 bases from J, with 19 bases between. Germline V gene lookup returns CDR1 SQVTM and CDR2 ANQGSEA. CDR3 sequence reads: CSVEGQLRRETQYF. For the CDR3, the DNA is TGCAGCGTCGAGGGACAACTCAGGCGGGAGACCCAGTACTTC.

This rearrangement joins TRBV7-6 to TRBJ2-2, with D uncertain. The CDR3 contains 16 residues. CDR1 is SGHVS, CDR2 FNYEAQ, per germline. Trimming cost V 5 bases and J 1 base, with 14 bases left between them. The CDR3 DNA is TGTGCCAGCAGCCCGAACCCCACGGGGAACACCGGGGAGCTGTTTTTT. Protein product: CASSPNPTGNTGELFF.

The rearrangement joins TRBV19 to TRBJ2-1; possibly TRBD1 for D (6 bases). V lost 4 bases and J 7 bases, leaving 14 bases between the germline ends. Looked up from germline, CDR1 is LNHDA and CDR2 is SQIVND (reference sequence). This CDR3 region has 14 residues. The DNA for the CDR3 is TGTGCCAGTAGTAATCCCTGGGGGCGGAATGAGCAGTTCTTC. This translates into CASSNPWGRNEQFF.

This chain uses TRBV29-1 with TRBJ2-5; the match to TRBD1 covers 7 bases. Germline assignment: CDR1 SQVTM and CDR2 ANQGSEA. This CDR3 has 14 residues. Trimming took 6 bases from V and 5 from J; bases not matched to a gene: 12. The CDR3 is CSVPGPLGQETQYF. In DNA, the CDR3 is TGCAGCGTACCGGGTCCCCTGGGACAGGAGACCCAGTACTTC. Supplemented by reference TRBV29-1 and TRBJ2-5, the full variable domain reads SAVISQKPSRDICQRGTSLTIQCQVDSQVTMMFWYRQQPGQSLTLIATANQGSEATYESGFVIDKFPISRPNLTFSTLTVSNMSPEDSSIYLCSVPGPLGQETQYFGPGTRLLVL.

This clonotype was picked up many times. The CDR3 sequence: CARGGGRYGYTF. Written as DNA, the CDR3 is TGTGCCCGAGGGGGGGGACGCTATGGCTACACCTTC. The chain joins TRBV30 to TRBJ1-2, with TRBD1 as a possible D gene (6 bases). The V and J ends lost 8 bases and 4 bases respectively, with 14 bases between them. This CDR3 region has 12 residues. CDR1 and CDR2 (germline): GTSNPN, SVGIG (reference sequence).

J is TRBJ1-2 and V is TRBV7-9; no clear D. Germline CDR1 SEHNR, CDR2 FQNEAQ (reference sequence). Trimming left V 8 bases short and J 4 bases short, with 14 bases between. The CDR3 has 13 residues. This CDR3 reads CASHHPVSYGYTF. CDR3 bases: TGTGCCAGCCATCACCCAGTAAGCTATGGCTACACCTTC.

The chain couples TRBV5-1 to TRBJ1-4; TRBD1 might be the D (6 bases). The germline gives CDR1 SGHRS, CDR2 YFSETQ. The germline V and J ends were trimmed by 6 bases and 6 bases, with 15 bases remaining between them. The CDR3 spans 14 residues. The CDR3 protein is CASTKGVPDEKLFF. The CDR3 DNA follows: TGCGCCAGCACAAAGGGGGTGCCGGATGAAAAACTGTTTTTT.

This clonotype was found a few times. This chain connects TRBV5-1 to TRBJ2-2; 10 bases line up with TRBD1. The CDR3 is made up of 15 amino acids. CDR1 and CDR2 from the germline V gene are SGHRS and YFSETQ. V was clipped by 9 bases and J by 0 bases; unmatched bases: 5. For the CDR3, the DNA is TGCGCCACCTCGACAGGGGGCTCGAACACCGGGGAGCTGTTTTTT. It codes for CATSTGGSNTGELFF.

This clonotype has only a few counts. V and J are TRBV7-9 and TRBJ2-1; D is unclear. V was shortened by 4 bases and J by 14 bases, with 12 bases between the two germline ends. Germline assignment: CDR1 SEHNR and CDR2 FQNEAQ (reference sequence). The CDR3 spans 11 residues. Written as DNA, the CDR3 is TGTGCCAGCAGCTCGGGCCCATTGGAGTTCTTC. This translates into CASSSGPLEFF.

V is TRBV19 and J is TRBJ2-1; 12 nucleotides match TRBD2. This CDR3 has 17 residues. In germline, CDR1 is LNHDA, CDR2 SQIVND (reference sequence). The V and J ends lost 5 bases and 9 bases, in that order; junction bases with no gene match: 14. The CDR3 sequence: CASSALSTSGGPSEQFF. The DNA for the CDR3 is TGTGCCAGTAGTGCCTTGTCAACTAGCGGGGGGCCCAGTGAGCAGTTCTTC.

The sample holds a few counts of this clonotype. J is TRBJ2-3 and V is TRBV7-6; tentatively, D is TRBD2 (6 bases). Trimming cost V 5 bases and J 3 bases, with 21 bases left between them. From germline, CDR1 is SGHVS and CDR2 FNYEAQ. CDR3 length equals 17 residues. CDR3 loop: CASSKHSGEVMTDTQYF. In nucleotides, the CDR3 is TGTGCCAGCAGCAAACATAGCGGAGAGGTCATGACAGATACGCAGTATTTT.